What follows are 11 T cell receptor beta chains derived from one specimen sequenced in a study of beta chain features in type 1 diabetes. General study findings and limits: Within each of all four CD4+ subsets, Type 1 diabetes patients had TCRB CDR3s that were moderately but significantly shorter.

The antigens these receptors bind are not known. Reverse transcription of all isolated RNA meant that expressed TCRB transcripts were sequenced. Repertoires were generated with immunoSEQ multiplex PCR, while TCRdb's copy carries only in-frame clones and drops some. The sample contains approximately 250,000 clones, 24% of which appear only once. The sequenced sample was naive CD4+ T cells from blood. The receptors stem from a young woman with type 1 diabetes.

The V gene is TRBV18, the J gene TRBJ1-5; 8 bases line up with TRBD1. CDR3 length: 14 residues. Germline V lookup: CDR1 KGHSH, CDR2 LQKENI. Unmatched junction bases numbered 5, after V lost 8 bases and J lost 2 bases. Here the CDR3 DNA reads TGTGCCAGCACCGGACAGGGTGGCAATCAGCCCCAGCATTTT. Its protein is CASTGQGGNQPQHF.

This clone was counted only a few times. The J gene is TRBJ2-1, the V gene TRBV2; 11 nucleotides match TRBD2. The V and J ends lost 9 bases and 8 bases, in that order; junction bases with no gene match: 15. This CDR3 is built from 16 residues. CDR1 is SNHLY and CDR2 is FYNNEI in the germline V gene. DNA for the CDR3: TGTGCCAGTCGGGCCTCTCCCGGACTAGCGGGCCATGAGCAGTTCTTC. Amino acid sequence: CASRASPGLAGHEQFF.

This clone was seen a few times. The chain joins TRBV27 to TRBJ2-1; no clear D gene. With 5 bases removed from V and 1 base from J, the gap between germline ends came to 12 bases. CDR1 is MNHEY and CDR2 is SMNVEV in the germline V gene (reference sequence). The CDR3 has 15 residues. DNA for the CDR3: TGTGCCAGCAGTCCCGGGTCGGATTCCTACAATGAGCAGTTCTTC. Residues: CASSPGSDSYNEQFF.

This clone was observed a few times. The chain joins TRBV2 to TRBJ2-7; no definite D call. Germline V gene data show CDR1 as SNHLY and CDR2 as FYNNEI. The CDR3 consists of 11 residues. V shed 4 bases and J shed 4 bases, with 5 bases lying between them. CDR3 amino acids: CASSGYYEQYF. DNA for the CDR3: TGTGCCAGCAGTGGCTATTACGAGCAGTACTTC.

This rearrangement joins TRBV9 to TRBJ2-3; 12 positions match TRBD2. V shed 4 bases, J shed 5 bases, and the junction held 11 bases outside the gene matches. CDR1 is SGDLS and CDR2 is YYNGEE in the germline V gene. CDR3 length: 17 amino acids. The CDR3 loop is CASSLSSGTSGQDTQYF. CDR3 bases: TGTGCCAGCAGCCTATCCTCCGGGACTAGCGGGCAAGATACGCAGTATTTT.

The chain is built from TRBV30 and TRBJ2-7, with D maybe TRBD1 (5 bases). Germline loops: CDR1 GTSNPN, CDR2 SVGIG (reference sequence). CDR3 length: 16 amino acids. V shed 2 bases and J shed 5 bases, with 22 bases lying between them. In nucleotides, the CDR3 is TGTGCCTGGAGTTCGCTCCAGGGTAAAGGGGTCCACGAGCAGTACTTC. Its translation: CAWSSLQGKGVHEQYF.

The chain combines TRBV9 with TRBJ2-1; 8 bases agree with TRBD1. The CDR3 consists of 15 residues. V lost 4 bases, J lost 4 bases, and 7 bases stayed unmatched. Germline V gene sequence: CDR1 SGDLS, CDR2 YYNGEE. CDR3 sequence (DNA): TGTGCCAGCAGCCAGACAGGGGACGAATACAATGAGCAGTTCTTC. Translation: CASSQTGDEYNEQFF. Supplemented by reference TRBV9 and TRBJ2-1, the full variable domain reads DSGVTQTPKHLITATGQRVTLRCSPRSGDLSVYWYQQSLDQGLQFLIQYYNGEERAKGNILERFSAQQFPDLHSELNLSSLELGDSALYFCASSQTGDEYNEQFFGPGTRLTVL.

The sample holds a few counts of this clone. The chain has TRBV5-1 and TRBJ2-1; 9 nucleotides agree with TRBD2. Trimming at V came to 1 base and at J to 6 bases, leaving 8 bases not matched to a gene. This CDR3 has 16 amino acids. CDR1 is SGHRS, CDR2 YFSETQ, per germline. The CDR3 loop is CASSLLGLAGSNEQFF. The DNA for the CDR3 is TGCGCCAGCAGCTTGTTAGGGCTAGCGGGAAGCAATGAGCAGTTCTTC.

The V and J genes are TRBV4-1 and TRBJ1-5; 8 nucleotides match TRBD1. Germline CDR1 and CDR2: MGHRA and YSYEKL. V dropped 3 bases and J dropped 6; count of bases not matched to a gene: 10. This CDR3 is 16 amino acids long. The CDR3 nucleotides are TGCGCCAGCAGCCAGTCCTCCACAGGGGGAAGTCAGCCCCAGCATTTT. This encodes CASSQSSTGGSQPQHF.

V is TRBV7-9 and J is TRBJ2-7, with D perhaps matching TRBD1 (5 bases). The germline V and J ends were trimmed by 3 bases and 3 bases, with 15 bases remaining between them. In germline, CDR1 is SEHNR, CDR2 FQNEAQ (reference sequence). There are 15 residues in the CDR3. The CDR3 loop reads CASSLSGLQGYEQYF. For the CDR3, the DNA is TGTGCCAGCAGCTTGTCAGGGCTCCAAGGCTACGAGCAGTACTTC.

The rearrangement joins TRBV2 to TRBJ2-1; the D gene is possibly TRBD2 (6 bases). The V end lost 9 bases, the J end lost 9 bases, and 18 bases lay between the germline ends. The CDR3 extends over 13 amino acids. The germline V gene has CDR1 SNHLY and CDR2 FYNNEI. The CDR3: CARSRDSSGEQFF. The CDR3 DNA follows: TGTGCCAGGTCCCGGGACTCGAGCGGTGAGCAGTTCTTC.